This T cell receptor (beta chain) was identified during a study of metastatic and nonmetastatic thyroid tumors. Across the study: Malignant thyroid and benign thyroid patients provided blood and tumor or nodule tissue whose repertoires were compared. Study observations and caveats: TCR beta diversity was reportedly significantly higher in malignant thyroid tumors than benign nodules, in blood and tumor.

All patients were treatment-naive before thyroid surgery. Trimming removed 4 bases from V and 6 bases from J, with 19 bases in between. The CDR3 runs 15 residues. Germline V gene sequence: CDR1 LNHDA, CDR2 SQIVND (reference sequence). Authors' methods: Researchers built a distant-metastasis classifier for papillary thyroid cancer that drew on CDR3 differences across clinicopathological groups. With MiXCR, TCRdb reprocessed the PCR reads. V and J calls and clone size were set by TCRdb, not the authors. Of about 90,000 clones listed, 8.6% are singletons. This clone was observed a few times. Its antigen remains unidentified.

Input material: blood. The genes are TRBV19 and TRBJ2-7; D may be TRBD1 (7 bases). The sequence was obtained from a female donor with papillary thyroid cancer or a benign thyroid nodule (not recorded which). Some clones in this sample may be carry-over from other donors' samples. The CDR3 region is CASSNWRGRLSEQYF. CDR3 DNA: TGTGCCAGTAGTAATTGGAGGGGGCGCTTGAGCGAGCAGTACTTC. The whole variable domain, filled in from reference TRBV19 and TRBJ2-7, reads DGGITQSPKYLFRKEGQNVTLSCEQNLNHDAMYWYRQDPGQGLRLIYYSQIVNDFQKGDIAEGYSVSREKKESFPLTVTSAQKNPTAFYLCASSNWRGRLSEQYFGPGTRLTVT.